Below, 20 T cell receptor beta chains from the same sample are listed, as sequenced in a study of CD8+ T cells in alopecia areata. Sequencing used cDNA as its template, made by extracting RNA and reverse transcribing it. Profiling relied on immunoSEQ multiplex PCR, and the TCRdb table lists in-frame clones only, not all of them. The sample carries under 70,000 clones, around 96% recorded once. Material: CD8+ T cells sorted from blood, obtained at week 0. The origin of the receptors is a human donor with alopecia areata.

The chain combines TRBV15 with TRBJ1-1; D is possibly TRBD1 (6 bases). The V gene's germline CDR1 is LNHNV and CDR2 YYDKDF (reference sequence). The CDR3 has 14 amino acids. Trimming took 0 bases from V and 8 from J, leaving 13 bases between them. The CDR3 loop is CATSRDRGQREAFF. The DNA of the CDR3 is TGTGCCACCAGCAGAGATCGAGGACAGAGAGAAGCTTTCTTT.

The CDR3 DNA sequence: TGTGCCAGCAGCGTAGGGGACGGAACTAATGAAAAACTGTTTTTT. It codes for CASSVGDGTNEKLFF. The chain combines TRBV9 with TRBJ1-4, with a possible D match to TRBD1 (5 bases). Per germline, CDR1 SGDLS and CDR2 YYNGEE. V lost 0 bases and J lost 1, with 7 bases in between. This CDR3 comprises 15 residues.

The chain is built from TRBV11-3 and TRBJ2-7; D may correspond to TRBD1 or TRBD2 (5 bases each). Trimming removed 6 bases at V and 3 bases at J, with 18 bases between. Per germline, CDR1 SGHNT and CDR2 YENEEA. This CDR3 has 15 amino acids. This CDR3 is CASSSRGLGSYEQYF. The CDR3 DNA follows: TGTGCCAGCAGTAGCCGGGGCCTGGGGAGCTACGAGCAGTACTTC.

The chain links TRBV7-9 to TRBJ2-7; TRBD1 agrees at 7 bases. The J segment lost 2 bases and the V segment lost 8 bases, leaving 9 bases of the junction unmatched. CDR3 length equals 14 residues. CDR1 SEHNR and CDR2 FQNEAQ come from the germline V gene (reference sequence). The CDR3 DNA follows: TGTGCCAGCTTAGGGACAGTTGACGCCTACGAGCAGTACTTC. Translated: CASLGTVDAYEQYF.

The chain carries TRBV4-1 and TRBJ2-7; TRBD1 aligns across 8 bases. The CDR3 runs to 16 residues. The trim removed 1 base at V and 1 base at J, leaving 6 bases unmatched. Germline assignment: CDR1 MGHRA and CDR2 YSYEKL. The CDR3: CASSQGRDRPSYEQYF. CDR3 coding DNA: TGCGCCAGCAGCCAAGGGAGGGACAGGCCTTCCTACGAGCAGTACTTC.

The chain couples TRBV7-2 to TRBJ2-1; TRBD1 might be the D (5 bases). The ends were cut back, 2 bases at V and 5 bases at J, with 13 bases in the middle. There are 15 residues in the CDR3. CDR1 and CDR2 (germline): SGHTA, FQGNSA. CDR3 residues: CASSLIETDHNEQFF. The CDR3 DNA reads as TGTGCCAGCAGCTTAATCGAGACAGACCACAATGAGCAGTTCTTC. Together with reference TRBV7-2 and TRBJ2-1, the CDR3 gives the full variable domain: GAGVSQSPSNKVTEKGKDVELRCDPISGHTALYWYRQSLGQGLEFLIYFQGNSAPDKSGLPSDRFSAERTGGSVSTLTIQRTQQEDSAVYLCASSLIETDHNEQFFGPGTRLTVL.

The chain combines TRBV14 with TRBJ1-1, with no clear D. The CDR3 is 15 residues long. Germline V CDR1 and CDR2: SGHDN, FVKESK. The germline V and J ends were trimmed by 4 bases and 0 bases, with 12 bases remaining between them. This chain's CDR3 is CASSLAPGVNTEAFF. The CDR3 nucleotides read TGTGCCAGCAGCCTGGCACCCGGTGTGAACACTGAAGCTTTCTTT.

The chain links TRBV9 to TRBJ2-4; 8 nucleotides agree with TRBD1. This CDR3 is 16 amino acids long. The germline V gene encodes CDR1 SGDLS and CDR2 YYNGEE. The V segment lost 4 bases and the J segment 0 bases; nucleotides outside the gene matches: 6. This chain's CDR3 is CASSPGTGLAKNIQYF. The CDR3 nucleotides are TGTGCCAGCAGCCCAGGGACAGGCCTAGCCAAAAACATTCAGTACTTC.

CDR3 DNA sequence: TGCGCCAGCAGCGCTCCTGGACAGGGGGCTGATTCACCCCTCCACTTT. Protein product: CASSAPGQGADSPLHF. This chain connects TRBV5-1 to TRBJ1-6; 11 bases map to TRBD1. The CDR3 covers 16 residues. Germline CDR1 is SGHRS and CDR2 is YFSETQ. Germline trimming cut 4 bases from V and 8 bases from J; bases unmatched to any gene: 8.

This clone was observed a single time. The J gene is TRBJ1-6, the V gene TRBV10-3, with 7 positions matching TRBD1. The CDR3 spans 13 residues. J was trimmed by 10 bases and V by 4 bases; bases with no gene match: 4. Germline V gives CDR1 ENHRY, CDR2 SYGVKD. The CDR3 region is CAISAGGYSPLHF. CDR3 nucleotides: TGTGCCATCAGTGCAGGGGGGTACTCACCCCTCCACTTT.

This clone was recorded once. Written as DNA, the CDR3 is TGTGCCAGCAGCTCGGCTAGCGGCACCGGGGAGCTGTTTTTT. It yields the protein CASSSASGTGELFF. The chain carries TRBV7-2 and TRBJ2-2; 7 bases match TRBD2. V shed 4 bases, J shed 4 bases, and the junction held 3 bases outside the gene matches. In germline, CDR1 is SGHTA, CDR2 FQGNSA. The CDR3 contains 14 residues.

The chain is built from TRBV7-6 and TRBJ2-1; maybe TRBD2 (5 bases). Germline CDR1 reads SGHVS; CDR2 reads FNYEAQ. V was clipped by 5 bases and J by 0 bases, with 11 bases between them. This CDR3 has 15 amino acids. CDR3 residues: CASSLADSSYNEQFF. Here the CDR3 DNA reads TGTGCCAGCAGCCTTGCGGACTCCTCCTACAATGAGCAGTTCTTC.

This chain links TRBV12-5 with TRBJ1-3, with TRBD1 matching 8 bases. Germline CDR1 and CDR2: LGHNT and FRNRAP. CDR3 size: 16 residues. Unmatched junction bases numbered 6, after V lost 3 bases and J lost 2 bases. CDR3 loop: CASGFVIQGAGNTIYF. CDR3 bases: TGTGCTAGTGGTTTCGTTATACAGGGGGCTGGAAACACCATATATTTT.

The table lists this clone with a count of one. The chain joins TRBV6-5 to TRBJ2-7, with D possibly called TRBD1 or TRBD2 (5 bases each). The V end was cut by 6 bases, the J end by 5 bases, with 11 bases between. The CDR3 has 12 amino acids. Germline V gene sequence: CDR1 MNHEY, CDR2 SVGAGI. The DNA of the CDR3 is TGTGCCAGCAGCCCGGGACGGAACGAGCAGTACTTC. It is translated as CASSPGRNEQYF.

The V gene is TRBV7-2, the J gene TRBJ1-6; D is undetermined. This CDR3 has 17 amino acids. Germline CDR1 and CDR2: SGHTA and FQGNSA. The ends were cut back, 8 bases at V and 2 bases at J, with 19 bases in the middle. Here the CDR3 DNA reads TGTGCCAGCGGCCCAGAGGCACTCTGGCCCTATAATTCACCCCTCCACTTT. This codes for CASGPEALWPYNSPLHF.

The CDR3 here is CATSRVTGMNTEAFF. In DNA, the CDR3 is TGTGCCACCAGCAGGGTAACAGGTATGAACACTGAAGCTTTCTTT. The chain recombines TRBV15 with TRBJ1-1; possible D gene TRBD1, 5 bases. The CDR3 has 15 amino acids. Germline CDR1 LNHNV, CDR2 YYDKDF (reference sequence). Trimming cost V 3 bases and J 0 bases, with 11 bases left between them.

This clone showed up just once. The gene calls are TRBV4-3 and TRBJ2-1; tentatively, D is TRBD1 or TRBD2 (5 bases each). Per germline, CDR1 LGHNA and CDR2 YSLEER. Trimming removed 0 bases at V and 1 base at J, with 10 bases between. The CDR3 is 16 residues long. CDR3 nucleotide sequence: TGCGCCAGCAGCCAAGAGGGGGAAGGGTCCTACAATGAGCAGTTCTTC. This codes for CASSQEGEGSYNEQFF.

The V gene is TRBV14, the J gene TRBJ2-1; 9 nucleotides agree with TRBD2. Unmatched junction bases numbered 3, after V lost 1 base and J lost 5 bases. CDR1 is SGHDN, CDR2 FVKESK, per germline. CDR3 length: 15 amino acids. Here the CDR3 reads CASSQVIAGDNEQFF. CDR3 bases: TGTGCCAGCAGCCAAGTGATAGCGGGGGACAATGAGCAGTTCTTC.

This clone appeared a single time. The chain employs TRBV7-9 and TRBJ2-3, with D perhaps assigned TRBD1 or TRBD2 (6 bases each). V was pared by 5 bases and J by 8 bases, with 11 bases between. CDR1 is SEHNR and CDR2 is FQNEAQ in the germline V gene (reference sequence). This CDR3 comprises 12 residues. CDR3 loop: CASSQGGPTQYF. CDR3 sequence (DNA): TGTGCCAGCAGCCAAGGGGGGCCTACGCAGTATTTT.

CDR3 nucleotides: TGTGCCAGCAGCGTAGGACCAGCTTTCGACGAGCAGTACTTC. As protein: CASSVGPAFDEQYF. The V call is TRBV7-2, the J call TRBJ2-7, with D unresolved. CDR1 is SGHTA, CDR2 FQGNSA, per germline. Between the trimmed V and J ends, which lost 5 bases and 5 bases, there was a span of 16 bases. This CDR3 spans 14 amino acids.